This TCR beta chain was captured by sequencing in a study of blood T cell repertoires in COVID-19. Some clones are missing from TCRdb's copy, which holds only in-frame ones; the method was immunoSEQ multiplex PCR. This table holds 100,000 to 150,000 clones, around 87% found once. This CDR3 region has 14 residues. V was trimmed by 2 bases and J by 0 bases, leaving 6 bases between them. Germline values: CDR1 MNHEY, CDR2 SVGEGT. The rearrangement uses TRBV6-2 or TRBV6-3 and TRBJ2-3; D unclear. Sequencing used peripheral blood. This clonotype was obtained from a man aged 45-60 years with active COVID-19. This CDR3 is CASSYIQSTDTQYF. CDR3 DNA: TGTGCCAGCAGTTACATTCAAAGCACAGATACGCAGTATTTT.